The 17 T cell receptor beta chains below come from one sample, sequenced in a study of a mutant IDH1 vaccine in newly diagnosed glioma. Noted time point: week 47, end of study. Each vaccine dose was 300 ug of mutant IDH1 20-mer peptide, with topical imiquimod. Measured with immunoSEQ multiplex PCR; TCRdb has only the in-frame clones, and not every one. The sample consists of 50,000 to 65,000 clones, 65% of them appearing once. For these receptors, no antigen is known. Specimen: peripheral blood mononuclear cells (PBMCs), collected from a glioma patient whose treatment included an IDH1 peptide vaccine. The receptor set was obtained from a man aged 35 to 55 with glioma. Some clones in this sample may be carry-over from other donors' samples.

This clone appeared a few times. The chain couples TRBV6-1 to TRBJ2-7; D unclear. The CDR3 length is 14 residues. Deletions cut 6 bases from V and 3 bases from J, with 15 bases between. The germline gives CDR1 MNHNS, CDR2 SASEGT. CDR3 nucleotide sequence: TGTGCCAGCAGGAAGAATTTGGGGTTCTACGAGCAGTACTTC. Its protein product is CASRKNLGFYEQYF.

The V gene is TRBV5-1, the J gene TRBJ2-7, with 7 bases aligning to TRBD2. V trimming: 4 bases; J trimming: 3 bases; junction bases outside the gene matches: 10. The length of the CDR3 is 15 residues. CDR1 SGHRS and CDR2 YFSETQ come from the germline V gene. CDR3 sequence: CASSENTLADYEQYF. The CDR3, as DNA: TGCGCCAGCAGCGAGAATACCCTAGCGGACTACGAGCAGTACTTC.

CDR3 DNA: TGTGCCAGCAACGCGGGACATCGGGGAGAGACCCAGTACTTC. Translation: CASNAGHRGETQYF. V gene TRBV5-8 combines with J gene TRBJ2-5, with D perhaps TRBD1 or TRBD2 (6 bases each). Germline V gene sequence: CDR1 SGHTS, CDR2 YDEGEE. The CDR3 runs to 14 residues. The V end was cut by 6 bases, the J end by 4 bases, with 16 bases between.

The chain has TRBV2 and TRBJ1-5; 7 nucleotides line up with TRBD1. The CDR3 has 16 amino acids. Germline loops: CDR1 SNHLY, CDR2 FYNNEI. V dropped 6 bases and J dropped 3; count of bases not matched to a gene: 11. The CDR3 sequence is CASRDTYRGHNQPQHF. As DNA, the CDR3 is TGTGCCAGCAGAGACACTTACAGGGGACACAATCAGCCCCAGCATTTT.

The chain couples TRBV5-6 to TRBJ2-1, with 7 positions matching TRBD2. Losses at the gene ends were 0 bases for V and 6 bases for J; bases not matched to a gene: 6. Germline values: CDR1 SGHDT, CDR2 YYEEEE. The CDR3 is 15 amino acids. The CDR3 loop is CASSLAAGVFNEQFF. As DNA, the CDR3 is TGTGCCAGCAGCTTGGCCGCGGGGGTGTTCAATGAGCAGTTCTTC. Full variable domain (outside the CDR3, taken from reference TRBV5-6 and TRBJ2-1): DAGVTQSPTHLIKTRGQQVTLRCSPKSGHDTVSWYQQALGQGPQFIFQYYEEEERQRGNFPDRFSGHQFPNYSSELNVNALLLGDSALYLCASSLAAGVFNEQFFGPGTRLTVL.

The CDR3 here is CASSLGLAGAGDEQFF. Here the CDR3 DNA reads TGTGCCAGCAGCTTAGGGCTAGCGGGGGCGGGCGATGAGCAGTTCTTC. The chain links TRBV7-9 to TRBJ2-1, with 10 positions matching TRBD2. The CDR3 has 16 amino acids. V trimming: 1 base; J trimming: 8 bases; junction bases outside the gene matches: 8. Germline V gene data show CDR1 as SEHNR and CDR2 as FQNEAQ (reference sequence).

The V call is TRBV2, the J call TRBJ1-2; 7 bases align to TRBD1. Unmatched junction bases numbered 2, after V lost 6 bases and J lost 4 bases. CDR1 and CDR2 (germline): SNHLY, FYNNEI. The CDR3 is 12 residues long. The CDR3: CASRGTAYGYTF. CDR3 coding DNA: TGTGCCAGCAGGGGGACAGCCTATGGCTACACCTTC.

The chain has TRBV5-1 and TRBJ2-7; tentative D call: TRBD1 (6 bases). Germline CDR1 is SGHRS and CDR2 is YFSETQ. V lost 0 bases to trimming and J lost 5 bases, with 15 bases between them. This CDR3 is built from 15 residues. CDR3 residues: CASSLGRGTRDEQYF. CDR3 nucleotide sequence: TGCGCCAGCAGCTTGGGAAGGGGGACCCGGGACGAGCAGTACTTC.

The chain employs TRBV19 and TRBJ1-6, with D tentatively TRBD1 (6 bases). Germline V gives CDR1 LNHDA, CDR2 SQIVND (reference sequence). This CDR3 comprises 15 residues. V was shortened by 3 bases and J by 4 bases, with 10 bases between the two germline ends. The DNA of the CDR3 is TGTGCCAGTAGTATCCAGGGGTCGTATAATTCACCCCTCCACTTT. It yields the protein CASSIQGSYNSPLHF.

V gene TRBV19 combines with J gene TRBJ1-1; D perhaps matches TRBD1 (6 bases). The CDR3 is 14 residues long. Trimming took 4 bases from V and 1 from J, leaving 10 bases between them. CDR1 is LNHDA, CDR2 SQIVND, per germline (reference sequence). The CDR3 is CASSTLGGNTEAFF. DNA of the CDR3: TGTGCCAGTAGTACCCTAGGGGGGAACACTGAAGCTTTCTTT. Based on the CDR3 plus reference TRBV19 and TRBJ1-1, the full variable domain is DGGITQSPKYLFRKEGQNVTLSCEQNLNHDAMYWYRQDPGQGLRLIYYSQIVNDFQKGDIAEGYSVSREKKESFPLTVTSAQKNPTAFYLCASSTLGGNTEAFFGQGTRLTVV.

V usage is TRBV2 and J usage is TRBJ1-2; D is unclear. The CDR3 loop spans 11 amino acids. Between the trimmed V and J ends, which lost 6 bases and 8 bases, there was a span of 10 bases. Germline CDR1 is SNHLY and CDR2 is FYNNEI. The DNA for the CDR3 is TGTGCCAGCAGCCGAGGGAGAGGCTACACCTTC. It encodes CASSRGRGYTF.

V gene TRBV29-1 combines with J gene TRBJ2-1, with TRBD1 identical over 12 bases. In germline, CDR1 is SQVTM, CDR2 ANQGSEA. The CDR3 length is 14 residues. V was clipped by 5 bases and J by 2 bases; unmatched bases: 1. CDR3 protein: CSVRDRGPYNEQFF. For the CDR3, the DNA is TGCAGCGTTCGGGACAGGGGGCCCTACAATGAGCAGTTCTTC.

In this sample, this clone turned up many times. The chain carries TRBV7-6 and TRBJ1-1; D ambiguous. The V end lost 4 bases, the J end lost 1 base, and 7 bases lay between the germline ends. The CDR3 is 13 residues long. Per the germline V gene, CDR1 is SGHVS and CDR2 is FNYEAQ. CDR3 protein: CASSSQENTEAFF. CDR3 in DNA: TGTGCCAGCAGCTCTCAGGAGAACACTGAAGCTTTCTTT.

The chain joins TRBV6-4 to TRBJ2-2, with 8 bases that match TRBD2. J gave up 4 bases and V 6 bases, and 4 bases lay outside the gene matches. The length of the CDR3 is 14 residues. Germline V gene lookup returns CDR1 MRHNA and CDR2 SNTAGT. CDR3 nucleotide sequence: TGTGCCAGCAGCCCAAGCGGGGGCACCGGGGAGCTGTTTTTT. It is translated as CASSPSGGTGELFF.

V and J are TRBV5-1 and TRBJ1-2; the D gene is possibly TRBD1 (6 bases). The CDR3 is 14 residues long. Germline CDR1 and CDR2: SGHRS and YFSETQ. V lost 3 bases and J 3 bases, leaving 12 bases between the germline ends. The CDR3, as DNA: TGCGCCAGCAGCTCACAGGGTGCTGACTATGGCTACACCTTC. This sequence encodes CASSSQGADYGYTF.

The genes are TRBV4-1 and TRBJ1-1; D is undetermined. Germline V gives CDR1 MGHRA, CDR2 YSYEKL. Trimming pared 0 bases from V and 6 bases from J, leaving 14 bases between. The CDR3 is 15 amino acids. In DNA form, the CDR3 reads TGCGCCAGCAGCCAAGATTCACAGAGACTATCTGAAGCTTTCTTT. Protein sequence: CASSQDSQRLSEAFF.

This rearrangement joins TRBV5-1 to TRBJ1-4, with no clear D. This CDR3 is 14 amino acids long. Germline V gene sequence: CDR1 SGHRS, CDR2 YFSETQ. V lost 1 base and J 5 bases, leaving 9 bases between the germline ends. Here the CDR3 DNA reads TGCGCCAGCAGCTTGACGGCAGACAATGAAAAACTGTTTTTT. It encodes CASSLTADNEKLFF.